Each of the 15 T cell receptor beta chains below was sequenced from the same sample in a study of cytomegalovirus exposure and HLA in healthy donors. 13 Jbeta primers and 60 Vbeta primers were used for the PCR. Method: immunoSEQ multiplex PCR; TCRdb's copy keeps in-frame clones and lacks some. Here the sample spans some 42,000 clones, around half being singletons. The specimen sequenced was PBMCs. These receptors all come from a human donor in good health.

V gene TRBV6-6 combines with J gene TRBJ1-6; 7 bases map to TRBD1. Looked up from germline, CDR1 is MNHNY and CDR2 is SVGAGI (reference sequence). The CDR3 covers 14 residues. The ends lost 6 bases at V and 6 bases at J; junction bases unmatched: 5. CDR3 protein: CASRTPGGNSPLHF. The CDR3 DNA follows: TGTGCCAGCAGGACTCCAGGGGGTAATTCACCCCTCCACTTT.

The rearrangement links TRBV7-2 to TRBJ2-3, with TRBD1 identical over 9 bases. With V trimmed by 5 bases and J by 4 bases, 13 bases remained unmatched. Germline assignment: CDR1 SGHTA and CDR2 FQGNSA. The CDR3 runs 17 residues. CDR3 bases: TGTGCCAGCAGCCGTCAGGGACAGGGACCCGTGTCAGATACGCAGTATTTT. It yields the protein CASSRQGQGPVSDTQYF.

The rearrangement joins TRBV5-1 to TRBJ2-5, with TRBD2 matching 11 bases. CDR1 SGHRS and CDR2 YFSETQ come from the germline V gene. The CDR3 runs to 16 residues. V shed 3 bases and J 2 bases; nucleotides not matched to a gene: 6. The CDR3 bases are TGCGCCAGCAGCTATGGGACTAGCGGACTTCAAGAGACCCAGTACTTC. Translated: CASSYGTSGLQETQYF.

This chain connects TRBV30 to TRBJ1-1; D remains unclear. Germline V lookup: CDR1 GTSNPN, CDR2 SVGIG (reference sequence). The V and J ends lost 2 bases and 0 bases respectively, with 7 bases between them. The CDR3 length is 13 residues. DNA for the CDR3: TGTGCCTGGAGTTCACTTCTGAACACTGAAGCTTTCTTT. Amino acid sequence: CAWSSLLNTEAFF.

This clone was found a few times. The chain employs TRBV27 and TRBJ2-7; 7 bases line up with TRBD1. The CDR3 has 15 residues. Germline lookup yields CDR1 MNHEY and CDR2 SMNVEV (reference sequence). J gave up 1 base and V 4 bases, and 7 bases lay outside the gene matches. CDR3 DNA: TGTGCCAGCAGTTCCGGACAGGTGGGGTCCTACGAGCAGTACTTC. It is translated as CASSSGQVGSYEQYF.

J is TRBJ2-6 and V is TRBV11-2, with 10 positions matching TRBD1. Per the germline V gene, CDR1 is SGHAT and CDR2 is FQNNGV. The CDR3 consists of 18 residues. Trimming at V came to 1 base and at J to 1 base, leaving 4 bases not matched to a gene. CDR3 sequence reads: CASSLAVGQGSGANVLTF. The CDR3 coding sequence is TGTGCCAGCAGCTTAGCGGTGGGACAGGGGTCTGGGGCCAACGTCCTGACTTTC.

V usage is TRBV6-5 and J usage is TRBJ2-3; possibly TRBD1 for D (5 bases). Trimming shortened V by 2 bases and J by 11 bases, and 14 bases separated the two germline ends. The germline V gene has CDR1 MNHEY and CDR2 SVGAGI. This CDR3 contains 13 residues. The CDR3 sequence: CASSYDRGREQYF. In DNA, the CDR3 is TGTGCCAGCAGTTACGATAGGGGAAGGGAGCAGTATTTT.

This clone was seen just once. This rearrangement joins TRBV11-2 to TRBJ2-5; tentatively, D is TRBD1 (6 bases). CDR1 is SGHAT and CDR2 is FQNNGV in the germline V gene. V lost 1 base, J lost 2 bases, and 14 bases lay in between. This CDR3 has 16 amino acids. CDR3 DNA sequence: TGTGCCAGCAGCTTAGCGGCTTTCCAGGGGCAAGAGACCCAGTACTTC. Its translation is CASSLAAFQGQETQYF.

The chain carries TRBV9 and TRBJ2-1, with TRBD2 matching 10 bases. Trimming at V came to 3 bases and at J to 8 bases, leaving 11 bases not matched to a gene. CDR3 length: 16 amino acids. The V gene's germline CDR1 is SGDLS and CDR2 YYNGEE. The CDR3 spells CASSARTSGKGDEQFF. As DNA, the CDR3 is TGTGCCAGCAGCGCTCGAACTAGCGGGAAGGGGGATGAGCAGTTCTTC.

CDR3: CASSPAGLSHSTDTQYF. CDR3 bases: TGTGCCAGCTCACCGGCGGGGTTAAGCCATAGCACAGATACGCAGTATTTT. The V and J genes are TRBV18 and TRBJ2-3, with a weak D call TRBD2 (6 bases). The CDR3 loop spans 17 amino acids. Trimming removed 3 bases at V and 0 bases at J, with 16 bases between. Germline assignment: CDR1 KGHSH and CDR2 LQKENI.

This chain connects TRBV28 to TRBJ2-7; D is possibly TRBD1 (5 bases). V lost 6 bases, J lost 2 bases, and 14 bases lay in between. Germline CDR1 MDHEN, CDR2 SYDVKM. The CDR3 consists of 14 residues. The CDR3 region is CASSASGRTYEQYF. CDR3 bases: TGTGCCAGCAGCGCCTCAGGGCGGACCTACGAGCAGTACTTC.

J is TRBJ1-2 and V is TRBV25-1; 7 nucleotides match TRBD1. Trimming removed 2 bases from V and 4 bases from J; junction bases left unmatched: 7. This CDR3 contains 15 residues. The germline V gene has CDR1 MGHDK and CDR2 SYGVNS. The CDR3 here is CASSEPTGVFYGYTF. In DNA, the CDR3 is TGTGCCAGCAGTGAACCCACAGGGGTCTTCTATGGCTACACCTTC.

V usage is TRBV28 and J usage is TRBJ2-5; 7 bases fit TRBD1. With 6 bases clipped from V and 4 bases from J, the junction kept 11 bases outside the gene matches. This CDR3 has 15 amino acids. Germline values: CDR1 MDHEN, CDR2 SYDVKM. CDR3 amino acids: CASRPPGQALETQYF. In DNA form, the CDR3 reads TGTGCCAGCAGGCCCCCAGGACAGGCTCTAGAGACCCAGTACTTC.

This chain links TRBV28 with TRBJ1-6, with a weak D call TRBD1 (5 bases). The CDR3 spans 16 residues. The germline V and J ends were trimmed by 4 bases and 0 bases, with 10 bases remaining between them. The germline V gene has CDR1 MDHEN and CDR2 SYDVKM. The CDR3 here is CASSWGLSSYNSPLHF. CDR3 in DNA: TGTGCCAGCAGTTGGGGACTGAGCTCCTATAATTCACCCCTCCACTTT.

This clone was picked up a small number of times. This chain connects TRBV21-1 to TRBJ2-7; the table's D call of TRBD2 was not tested on the DNA. TRBV21-1 is a pseudogene segment. The CDR3 sequence is 15 residues long. The CDR3 sequence is CASSKGSGRGHEQYF. The CDR3 region has the DNA TGTGCCAGCAGCAAAGGAAGCGGGAGGGGCCACGAGCAGTACTTC.